This T cell receptor beta chain was found in a study of Ad26.COV2.S vaccination and SARS-CoV-2 variants. At the level of the study: Ad26.COV2.S arm of COV1001 included the donor.

The assay was immunoSEQ multiplex PCR, and TCRdb's table has in-frame clones only and misses some. Of about 280,000 clones in the sample, around 87% were seen once. Trimming took 5 bases from V and 6 from J, leaving 13 bases between them. The CDR3 contains 13 residues. Germline V gene sequence: CDR1 MNHEY, CDR2 SMNVEV (reference sequence). Treatment meaning: roughly 18 received Ad26.COV2.S at low or high dose, single or two shots; roughly five received placebo; per-sample allocation not given. All samples were drawn on day 63, counting from the first vaccine or placebo injection. Expressing Wuhan-strain SARS-CoV-2 spike, an Ad26 vector served as the vaccine.

The chain uses TRBV27 and TRBJ1-2; unclear D gene. The sequence derives from a person aged 18-60 years who received the Ad26.COV2.S COVID-19 vaccine or a placebo. The sequences come from peripheral blood, collected in a trial of Ad26.COV2.S vaccine versus placebo. In nucleotides, the CDR3 is TGTGCCAGCAGTCTCTATGTCGAGCATGGCTACACCTTC. Protein product: CASSLYVEHGYTF.